This passage covers 15 T cell receptor beta chains from one sample sequenced in a study of memory CD4+ T cells and cytomegalovirus serostatus. Some clones are missing from TCRdb's copy, which holds only in-frame ones; the method was immunoSEQ multiplex PCR. The sample holds 85,000 to 100,000 clones, about 80% seen once. The sort gate was single viable CD3+CD4+CD8-CD45RO+ cells for memory CD4+ T cells. Material for sequencing was memory CD4+ T cells from blood. The receptor set was obtained from an adult in good health and CMV-seropositive.

This chain connects TRBV9 to TRBJ2-1, with a possible D match to TRBD2 (5 bases). Between the trimmed V and J ends, which lost 0 bases and 4 bases, there was a span of 11 bases. The CDR3 runs 15 residues. The germline gives CDR1 SGDLS, CDR2 YYNGEE. CDR3 amino acids: CASSVEPTRYNEQFF. The CDR3 bases are TGTGCCAGCAGCGTAGAGCCCACTAGATACAATGAGCAGTTCTTC.

The V and J genes are TRBV20-1 and TRBJ1-1; D unclear. The CDR3 is 11 residues long. The V and J ends lost 6 bases and 6 bases respectively, with 11 bases between them. Per germline, CDR1 DFQATT and CDR2 SNEGSKA (reference sequence). CDR3 DNA sequence: TGCAGTGCAACTCCGGGTCCTGAAGCTTTCTTT. The encoded protein is CSATPGPEAFF.

This chain links TRBV25-1 with TRBJ2-5, with TRBD2 identical over 7 bases. Germline V gene data show CDR1 as MGHDK and CDR2 as SYGVNS. The CDR3 extends over 15 amino acids. Trimming took 2 bases from V and 3 from J; bases not matched to a gene: 6. The CDR3 DNA is TGTGCCAGCAGTGAAGTCACTAGCGTGAAAGAGACCCAGTACTTC. Translating it yields CASSEVTSVKETQYF.

The rearrangement links TRBV28 to TRBJ1-2, with unresolved D. The CDR3 is 13 amino acids. The germline V gene has CDR1 MDHEN and CDR2 SYDVKM. V lost 3 bases, J lost 7 bases, and 12 bases lay in between. The CDR3 DNA is TGTGCCAGCAGTTTTCCCCAGGCTGGTGGCTACACCTTC. This sequence encodes CASSFPQAGGYTF.

The chain joins TRBV18 to TRBJ1-4, with no clear D. There are 16 residues in the CDR3. Germline CDR1 reads KGHSH; CDR2 reads LQKENI. V was trimmed by 2 bases and J by 4 bases, leaving 14 bases between them. The CDR3 sequence: CASSPRGGFGNEKLFF. The CDR3 DNA reads TGTGCCAGCTCACCAAGAGGAGGATTTGGTAATGAAAAACTGTTTTTT.

The chain has TRBV10-3 and TRBJ1-1; D unresolved. V dropped 0 bases and J dropped 1 base, with 6 bases sitting between them. Germline V gene data show CDR1 as ENHRY and CDR2 as SYGVKD. This CDR3 contains 14 residues. DNA of the CDR3: TGTGCCATCAGTGAGTCGCACCGGAACACTGAAGCTTTCTTT. Protein sequence: CAISESHRNTEAFF.

In its sample, this clone was seen a few times. The chain combines TRBV6-5 with TRBJ1-5; D remains ambiguous. The germline V gene encodes CDR1 MNHEY and CDR2 SVGAGI. V shed 0 bases and J shed 0 bases, with 3 bases lying between them. The CDR3 covers 14 residues. The CDR3 bases are TGTGCCAGCAGTTACTCGTATAGCAATCAGCCCCAGCATTTT. As protein: CASSYSYSNQPQHF.

This chain connects TRBV5-1 to TRBJ2-3, with D uncertain. Trimming cost V 0 bases and J 4 bases, with 6 bases left between them. The CDR3 length is 13 residues. Germline V gene lookup returns CDR1 SGHRS and CDR2 YFSETQ. The CDR3: CASSLDWADTQYF. The CDR3 DNA is TGCGCCAGCAGCTTGGATTGGGCAGATACGCAGTATTTT.

This chain joins TRBV7-3 and TRBJ1-1, with a tentative D call TRBD1 (6 bases). Trimming removed 6 bases at V and 5 bases at J, with 13 bases between. In germline, CDR1 is SGHTA, CDR2 FQGTGA. The CDR3 is made up of 13 amino acids. The CDR3 bases are TGTGCCAGCAGTCACCGGGGGGCTACTGAAGCTTTCTTT. This encodes CASSHRGATEAFF.

The table lists this clone with a count of one. This sequence joins TRBV18 and TRBJ2-1; 10 bases agree with TRBD2. The V gene's germline CDR1 is KGHSH and CDR2 LQKENI. The length of the CDR3 is 18 residues. V lost 2 bases and J lost 0; bases outside the gene matches: 7. The CDR3 loop reads CASSPRLAGGLSYNEQFF. The CDR3 DNA reads TGTGCCAGCTCACCAAGACTAGCGGGTGGGCTCTCCTACAATGAGCAGTTCTTC.

This clone was picked up one time. CDR3 protein: CASSYDYEQYF. DNA for the CDR3: TGTGCCAGCAGCTACGACTACGAGCAGTACTTC. The rearrangement links TRBV2 to TRBJ2-7; D unresolved. CDR1 SNHLY and CDR2 FYNNEI come from the germline V gene. The CDR3 sequence is 11 residues long. The germline V and J ends were trimmed by 6 bases and 3 bases, with 6 bases remaining between them.

In this sample, this clone turned up a few times. The chain joins TRBV2 to TRBJ1-2, with 8 bases matching TRBD1. V trimming: 5 bases; J trimming: 5 bases; junction bases outside the gene matches: 16. CDR1 is SNHLY and CDR2 is FYNNEI in the germline V gene. The length of the CDR3 is 17 residues. Written as DNA, the CDR3 is TGTGCCAGCAGTCTCCGGACAGGGACGATGGCATCATATGGCTACACCTTC. Amino acids: CASSLRTGTMASYGYTF.

The rearrangement joins TRBV9 to TRBJ2-5, with D maybe TRBD2 (6 bases). The germline V gene has CDR1 SGDLS and CDR2 YYNGEE. The CDR3 sequence is 14 residues long. V was trimmed by 0 bases and J by 4 bases, leaving 10 bases between them. The CDR3 region is CASSVAIGGETQYF. CDR3 in DNA: TGTGCCAGCAGCGTAGCTATCGGGGGAGAGACCCAGTACTTC. Full variable domain (outside the CDR3, taken from reference TRBV9 and TRBJ2-5): DSGVTQTPKHLITATGQRVTLRCSPRSGDLSVYWYQQSLDQGLQFLIQYYNGEERAKGNILERFSAQQFPDLHSELNLSSLELGDSALYFCASSVAIGGETQYFGPGTRLLVL.

V usage is TRBV7-8 and J usage is TRBJ1-1, with D perhaps TRBD1 (5 bases). V lost 2 bases and J lost 3, with 13 bases in between. The CDR3 contains 15 residues. The germline gives CDR1 SGHVS, CDR2 FQNEAQ. The CDR3 DNA reads as TGTGCCAGCAGCTTACAGGGAGGAGGAGACACTGAAGCTTTCTTT. This encodes CASSLQGGGDTEAFF.

The chain combines TRBV28 with TRBJ1-4, with a weak D call TRBD1 (5 bases). Germline-derived CDR1 and CDR2 are MDHEN and SYDVKM. The V gene lost 7 bases and the J gene lost 4 bases, with 10 bases spanning the gap. The CDR3 extends over 13 amino acids. As DNA, the CDR3 is TGTGCCAGCATCGGAGGGGTTAATGAAAAACTGTTTTTT. Translated: CASIGGVNEKLFF.